The entry that follows covers one T cell receptor beta chain sequence. This CDR3 has 14 residues. Germline V gene data show CDR1 as MNHNS and CDR2 as SASEGT. The ends lost 6 bases at V and 5 bases at J; junction bases unmatched: 7. Amplification used 52 TRBV primers and 13 TRBJ primers. Only in-frame clones appear in the TCRdb table, and some are missing; sequencing was by immunoSEQ multiplex PCR. The table includes some 10,000 clones, over 70% detected once. A couple of CD3G-deficient patients had more severe autoimmunity; all had some. This entry is derived from a study of regulatory T cells. The chain couples TRBV6-1 to TRBJ1-1; 9 positions agree with TRBD1. This clonotype was sampled from a person in their late teens or twenties with CD3G deficiency. Source material: CD8+ T cells sorted from blood. This chain's CDR3 is CASSRGQGKTEAFF. Written as DNA, the CDR3 is TGTGCCAGCAGCCGGGGACAGGGAAAGACTGAAGCTTTCTTT.